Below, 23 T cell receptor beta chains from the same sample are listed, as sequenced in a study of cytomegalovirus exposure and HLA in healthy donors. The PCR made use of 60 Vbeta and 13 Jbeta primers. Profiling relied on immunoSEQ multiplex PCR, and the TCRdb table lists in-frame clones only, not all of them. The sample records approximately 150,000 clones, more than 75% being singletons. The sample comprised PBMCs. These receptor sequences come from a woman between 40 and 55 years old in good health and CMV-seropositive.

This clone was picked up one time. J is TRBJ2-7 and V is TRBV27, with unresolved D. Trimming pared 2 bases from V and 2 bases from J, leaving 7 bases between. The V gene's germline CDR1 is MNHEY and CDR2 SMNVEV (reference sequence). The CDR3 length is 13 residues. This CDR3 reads CASSLTVTYEQYF. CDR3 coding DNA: TGTGCCAGCAGTTTAACAGTGACCTACGAGCAGTACTTC.

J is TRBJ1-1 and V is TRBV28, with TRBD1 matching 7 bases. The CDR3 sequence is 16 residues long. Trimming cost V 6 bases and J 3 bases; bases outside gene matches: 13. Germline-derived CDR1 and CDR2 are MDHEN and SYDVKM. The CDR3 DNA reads TGTGCCAGCAGCCCCTTTGGATCGACAGGGTACACTGAAGCTTTCTTT. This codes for CASSPFGSTGYTEAFF. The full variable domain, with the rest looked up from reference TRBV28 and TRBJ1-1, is DVKVTQSSRYLVKRTGEKVFLECVQDMDHENMFWYRQDPGLGLRLIYFSYDVKMKEKGDIPEGYSVSREKKERFSLILESASTNQTSMYLCASSPFGSTGYTEAFFGQGTRLTVV.

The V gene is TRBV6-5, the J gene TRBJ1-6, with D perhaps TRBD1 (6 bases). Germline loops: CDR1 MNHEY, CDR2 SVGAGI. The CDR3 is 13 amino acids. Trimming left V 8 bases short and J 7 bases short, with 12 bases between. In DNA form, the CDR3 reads TGTGCCAGCCGGGAAAGGGGGAATTCACCCCTCCACTTT. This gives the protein CASRERGNSPLHF.

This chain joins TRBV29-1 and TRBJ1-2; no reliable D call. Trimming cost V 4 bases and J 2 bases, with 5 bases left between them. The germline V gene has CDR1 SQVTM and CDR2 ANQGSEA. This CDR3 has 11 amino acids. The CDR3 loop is CSVASNYGYTF. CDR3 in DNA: TGCAGCGTTGCTAGCAACTATGGCTACACCTTC.

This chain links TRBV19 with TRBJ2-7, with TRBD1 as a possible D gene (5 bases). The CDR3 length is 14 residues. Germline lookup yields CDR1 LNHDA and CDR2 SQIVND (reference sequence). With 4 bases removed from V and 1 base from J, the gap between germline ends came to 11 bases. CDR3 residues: CASSTSTESYEQYF. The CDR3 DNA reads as TGTGCCAGTAGTACTTCGACAGAGTCCTACGAGCAGTACTTC. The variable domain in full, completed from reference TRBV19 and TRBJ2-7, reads DGGITQSPKYLFRKEGQNVTLSCEQNLNHDAMYWYRQDPGQGLRLIYYSQIVNDFQKGDIAEGYSVSREKKESFPLTVTSAQKNPTAFYLCASSTSTESYEQYFGPGTRLTVT.

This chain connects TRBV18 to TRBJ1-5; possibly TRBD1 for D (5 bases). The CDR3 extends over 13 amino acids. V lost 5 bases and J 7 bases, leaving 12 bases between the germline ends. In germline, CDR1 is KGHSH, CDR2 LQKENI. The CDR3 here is CASSMDQGQPQHF. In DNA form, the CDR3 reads TGTGCCAGCTCAATGGATCAGGGACAGCCCCAGCATTTT.

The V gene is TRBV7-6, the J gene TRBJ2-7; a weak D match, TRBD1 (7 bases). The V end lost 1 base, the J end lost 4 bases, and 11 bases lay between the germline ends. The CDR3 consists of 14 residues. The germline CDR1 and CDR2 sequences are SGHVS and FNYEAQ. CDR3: CASSLETGRYEQYF. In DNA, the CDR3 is TGTGCCAGCAGCTTAGAGACAGGGAGGTACGAGCAGTACTTC.

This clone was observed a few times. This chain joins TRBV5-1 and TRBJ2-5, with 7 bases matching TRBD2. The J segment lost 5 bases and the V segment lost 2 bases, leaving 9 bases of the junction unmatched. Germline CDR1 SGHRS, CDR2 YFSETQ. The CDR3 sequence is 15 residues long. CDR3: CASSFGTTYRETQYF. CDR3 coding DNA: TGCGCCAGCAGCTTCGGGACTACCTACCGGGAGACCCAGTACTTC.

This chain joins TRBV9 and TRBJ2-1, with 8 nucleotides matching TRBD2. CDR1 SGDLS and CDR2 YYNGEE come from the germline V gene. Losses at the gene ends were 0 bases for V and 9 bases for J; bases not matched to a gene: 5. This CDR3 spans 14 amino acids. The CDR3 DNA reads TGTGCCAGCAGCGTAGTGCATAGCGGGACTGAGCAGTTCTTC. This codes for CASSVVHSGTEQFF.

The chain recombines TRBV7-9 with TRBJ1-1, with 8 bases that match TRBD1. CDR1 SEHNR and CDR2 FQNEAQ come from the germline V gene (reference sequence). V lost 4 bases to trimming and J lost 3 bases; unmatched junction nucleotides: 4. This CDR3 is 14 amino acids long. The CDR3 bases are TGTGCCAGCAGCTCGCAGGGGGCCTACACTGAAGCTTTCTTT. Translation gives CASSSQGAYTEAFF. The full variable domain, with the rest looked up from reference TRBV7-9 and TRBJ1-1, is DTGVSQNPRHKITKRGQNVTFRCDPISEHNRLYWYRQTLGQGPEFLTYFQNEAQLEKSRLLSDRFSAERPKGSFSTLEIQRTEQGDSAMYLCASSSQGAYTEAFFGQGTRLTVV.

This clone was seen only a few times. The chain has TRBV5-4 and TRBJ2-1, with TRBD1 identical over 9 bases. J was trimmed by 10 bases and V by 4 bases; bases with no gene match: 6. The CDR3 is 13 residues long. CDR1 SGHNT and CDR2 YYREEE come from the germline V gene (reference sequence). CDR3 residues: CASSTTGGGEQFF. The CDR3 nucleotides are TGTGCCAGCAGCACAACAGGGGGCGGCGAGCAGTTCTTC.

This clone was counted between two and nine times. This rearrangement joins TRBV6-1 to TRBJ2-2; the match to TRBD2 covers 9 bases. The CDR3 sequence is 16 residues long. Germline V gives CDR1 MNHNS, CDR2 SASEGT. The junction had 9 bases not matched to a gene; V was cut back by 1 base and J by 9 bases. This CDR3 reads CASSEGQIAGVRELFF. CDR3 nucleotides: TGTGCCAGCAGTGAAGGGCAGATAGCGGGAGTGAGGGAGCTGTTTTTT.

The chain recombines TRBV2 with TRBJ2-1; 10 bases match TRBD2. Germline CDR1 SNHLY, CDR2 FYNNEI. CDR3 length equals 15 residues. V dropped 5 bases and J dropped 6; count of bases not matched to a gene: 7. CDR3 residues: CASSQIAGGFNEQFF. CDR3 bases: TGTGCCAGCAGTCAGATAGCGGGGGGATTCAATGAGCAGTTCTTC.

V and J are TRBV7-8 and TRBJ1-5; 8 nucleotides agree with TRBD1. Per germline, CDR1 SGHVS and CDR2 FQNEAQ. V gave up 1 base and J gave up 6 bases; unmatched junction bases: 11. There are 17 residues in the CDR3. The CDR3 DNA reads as TGTGCCAGCAGCTTAGGGACAGGGTGGGTCCGCGGTCAGCCCCAGCATTTT. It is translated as CASSLGTGWVRGQPQHF.

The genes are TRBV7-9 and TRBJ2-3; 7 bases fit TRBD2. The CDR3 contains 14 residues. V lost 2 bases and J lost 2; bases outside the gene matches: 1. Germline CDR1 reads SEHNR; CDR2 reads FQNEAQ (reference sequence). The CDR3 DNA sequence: TGTGCCAGCAGCTTAAGCGGGAACACAGATACGCAGTATTTT. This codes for CASSLSGNTDTQYF.

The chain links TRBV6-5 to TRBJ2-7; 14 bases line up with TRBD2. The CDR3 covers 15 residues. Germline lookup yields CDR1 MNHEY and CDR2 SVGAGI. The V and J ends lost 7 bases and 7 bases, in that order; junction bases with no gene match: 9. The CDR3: CASTRGLAGAGEQYF. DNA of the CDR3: TGTGCCAGCACCAGGGGACTAGCGGGAGCTGGGGAGCAGTACTTC.

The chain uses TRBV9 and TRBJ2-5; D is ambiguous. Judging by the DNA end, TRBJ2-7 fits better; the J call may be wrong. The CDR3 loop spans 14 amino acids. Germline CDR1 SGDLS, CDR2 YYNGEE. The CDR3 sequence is CASSVGWSDYEQYF. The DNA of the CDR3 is TGTGCCAGCAGCGTTGGGTGGAGCGACTACGAGCAGTACTTC.

CDR3 DNA: TGTGCCAGCAGTGAAGTGGGGGCAGGCACCTACGAGCAGTACTTC. Its translation: CASSEVGAGTYEQYF. The V gene is TRBV2, the J gene TRBJ2-7, with D perhaps matching TRBD1 (6 bases). CDR3 size: 15 residues. Per the germline V gene, CDR1 is SNHLY and CDR2 is FYNNEI. Trimming took off 1 base at V and 2 bases at J, with 12 bases between the two ends. The entire variable domain, with the rest obtained from reference TRBV2 and TRBJ2-7, is as follows: EPEVTQTPSHQVTQMGQEVILRCVPISNHLYFYWYRQILGQKVEFLVSFYNNEISEKSEIFDDQFSVERPDGSNFTLKIRSTKLEDSAMYFCASSEVGAGTYEQYFGPGTRLTVT.

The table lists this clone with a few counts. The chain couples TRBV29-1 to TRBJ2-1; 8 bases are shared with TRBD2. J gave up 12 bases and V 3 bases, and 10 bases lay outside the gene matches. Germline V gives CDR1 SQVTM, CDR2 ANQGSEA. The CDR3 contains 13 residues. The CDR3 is CSVDGLAGETQFF. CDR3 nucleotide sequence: TGCAGCGTTGACGGACTAGCCGGTGAGACGCAGTTCTTC.

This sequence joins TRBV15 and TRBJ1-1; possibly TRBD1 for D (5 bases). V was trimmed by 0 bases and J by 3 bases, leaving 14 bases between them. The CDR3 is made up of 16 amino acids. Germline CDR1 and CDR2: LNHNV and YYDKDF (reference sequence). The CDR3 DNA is TGTGCCACCAGCAGAGATCTTGGTGGGGGGTACACTGAAGCTTTCTTT. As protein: CATSRDLGGGYTEAFF.

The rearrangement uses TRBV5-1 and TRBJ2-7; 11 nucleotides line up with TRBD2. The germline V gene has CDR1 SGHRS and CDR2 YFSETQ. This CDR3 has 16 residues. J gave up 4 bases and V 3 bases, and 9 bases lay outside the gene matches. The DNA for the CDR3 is TGCGCCAGCAGCTCTTTAACCGGGACTAGCGGTTACGAGCAGTACTTC. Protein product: CASSSLTGTSGYEQYF.

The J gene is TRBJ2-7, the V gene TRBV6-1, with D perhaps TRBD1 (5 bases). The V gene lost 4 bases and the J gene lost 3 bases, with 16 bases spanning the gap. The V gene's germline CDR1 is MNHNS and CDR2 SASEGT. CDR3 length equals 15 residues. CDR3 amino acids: CASSASYRPNYEQYF. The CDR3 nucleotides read TGTGCCAGCAGTGCCAGTTACAGGCCTAACTACGAGCAGTACTTC.

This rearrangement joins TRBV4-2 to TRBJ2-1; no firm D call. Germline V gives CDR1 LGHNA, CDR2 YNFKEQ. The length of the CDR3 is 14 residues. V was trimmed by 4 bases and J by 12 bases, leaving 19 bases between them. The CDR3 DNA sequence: TGTGCCAGCAGCCCCTTCGGAGACGGAACGCGGCAGTTCTTC. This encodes CASSPFGDGTRQFF.